What follows are 27 T cell receptor beta chains derived from one specimen sequenced in a study of molecular identifiers for immune sequencing clone quantification. Via MiXCR, TCRdb re-called the PCR reads, giving one row per CDR3 protein. The sample includes 85,000 to 100,000 distinct CDR3 sequences, approximately 25% of them seen just once. The specimen was naive CD8+ T cells from blood, with Jurkat cell RNA spiked in. The subset is: FACS-sorted CD8+CD4-CCR7+CD45RA+ naive T cells. These TCRs come from a human donor in good health. Some libraries in this study had Jurkat cell RNA spiked in.

This clonotype was counted ten times or more. V gene TRBV4-3 combines with J gene TRBJ2-7; possible D gene TRBD1, 5 bases. With 0 bases removed from V and 3 bases from J, the gap between germline ends came to 15 bases. This CDR3 is built from 16 residues. Germline CDR1 LGHNA, CDR2 YSLEER. CDR3 protein: CASSQELTAGFYEQYF. The CDR3 DNA reads TGCGCCAGCAGCCAAGAACTTACAGCAGGGTTCTACGAGCAGTACTTC.

This clonotype was picked up many times. The chain combines TRBV4-3 with TRBJ2-3, with D unclear. CDR3 size: 14 residues. Germline values: CDR1 LGHNA, CDR2 YSLEER. V lost 0 bases and J lost 2, with 6 bases in between. CDR3 in DNA: TGCGCCAGCAGCCAAGATCCGGCCACAGATACGCAGTATTTT. Translating gives CASSQDPATDTQYF.

The chain combines TRBV6-5 with TRBJ2-7; 10 bases map to TRBD1. The CDR3 is made up of 15 amino acids. The junction had 5 bases not matched to a gene; V was cut back by 6 bases and J by 0 bases. Germline CDR1 and CDR2: MNHEY and SVGAGI. Here the CDR3 DNA reads TGTGCCAGCAGCAAGGGACAGGGGTCCTCCTACGAGCAGTACTTC. This encodes CASSKGQGSSYEQYF.

This clonotype was counted ten times or more. The J gene is TRBJ2-1, the V gene TRBV30; TRBD2 might be the D (6 bases). Deletions cut 0 bases from V and 5 bases from J, with 14 bases between. Per the germline V gene, CDR1 is GTSNPN and CDR2 is SVGIG (reference sequence). This CDR3 has 15 residues. The CDR3 DNA reads as TGTGCCTGGAGTGTGCCGTATGGGAGGCACAATGAGCAGTTCTTC. This codes for CAWSVPYGRHNEQFF.

This clonotype was detected ten times or more. DNA of the CDR3: TGTGCCAGCAGCTTAAGTCCCGCGGGGTACGAGCAGTACTTC. This gives the protein CASSLSPAGYEQYF. This chain connects TRBV11-2 to TRBJ2-7; perhaps TRBD2 as D (6 bases). Trimming removed 2 bases from V and 4 bases from J, with 12 bases in between. CDR1 is SGHAT and CDR2 is FQNNGV in the germline V gene. This CDR3 is built from 14 residues.

This clonotype showed up many times. The genes are TRBV2 and TRBJ2-3, with a possible D match to TRBD2 (7 bases). Trimming pared 8 bases from V and 6 bases from J, leaving 18 bases between. The CDR3 extends over 14 amino acids. Per germline, CDR1 SNHLY and CDR2 FYNNEI. CDR3 amino acids: CASRGAPSMDTQYF. CDR3 DNA: TGTGCCAGCCGGGGGGCCCCCAGTATGGATACGCAGTATTTT.

In this sample, this clonotype turned up many times. The chain uses TRBV7-8 and TRBJ1-4; unclear D gene. V shed 1 base and J shed 5 bases, with 14 bases lying between them. The V gene's germline CDR1 is SGHVS and CDR2 FQNEAQ. This CDR3 is built from 16 residues. Written as DNA, the CDR3 is TGTGCCAGCAGCTTAGTGTCCCTAGATTTAAATGAAAAACTGTTTTTT. It encodes CASSLVSLDLNEKLFF. The whole variable domain, remainder taken from reference TRBV7-8 and TRBJ1-4, is GAGVSQSPRYKVAKRGQDVALRCDPISGHVSLFWYQQALGQGPEFLTYFQNEAQLDKSGLPSDRFFAERPEGSVSTLKIQRTQQEDSAVYLCASSLVSLDLNEKLFFGSGTQLSVL.

This clonotype was recorded once. A much larger clone is a single base away; this may be a read error. CDR3 sequence reads: CSARNWGDIQLVGETQYF. DNA of the CDR3: TGCAGTGCTAGAAATTGGGGGGACATTCAACTCGTTGGAGAGACCCAGTACTTC. This sequence joins TRBV20-1 and TRBJ2-5; D might be TRBD1 or TRBD2, each matching 6 bases. Trimming pared 2 bases from V and 4 bases from J, leaving 26 bases between. Germline CDR1 is DFQATT and CDR2 is SNEGSKA (reference sequence). The CDR3 length is 18 residues.

This clonotype came up many times. CDR3 DNA sequence: TGCAGTGTAGGCTGGCGGGTGTCCTACGAGCAGTACTTC. Translated: CSVGWRVSYEQYF. The rearrangement uses TRBV20-1 and TRBJ2-7, with D perhaps TRBD2 (5 bases). V shed 7 bases and J shed 1 base, with 14 bases lying between them. This CDR3 has 13 amino acids. The germline gives CDR1 DFQATT, CDR2 SNEGSKA (reference sequence).

Notes on this clonotype: One base away lies a much larger clone, so this may be a sequencing read error. CDR3 sequence: CASRPNGEGQPQYF. CDR3 coding DNA: TGTGCCAGCAGGCCCAACGGGGAAGGTCAGCCCCAGTATTTT. This sequence joins TRBV28 and TRBJ1-5; D perhaps matches TRBD2 (5 bases). The DNA end lines up better with TRBJ2-3; the J call may be wrong. CDR1 and CDR2 (germline): MDHEN, SYDVKM. The CDR3 loop spans 14 amino acids.

The table lists this clonotype with many counts. The rearrangement uses TRBV7-9 and TRBJ2-7, with D uncertain. V was clipped by 4 bases and J by 2 bases, with 15 bases between them. The V gene's germline CDR1 is SEHNR and CDR2 FQNEAQ (reference sequence). The CDR3 is made up of 15 amino acids. In DNA form, the CDR3 reads TGTGCCAGCAGCTCCACTCTAATCACGGCCTACGAGCAGTACTTC. Residues: CASSSTLITAYEQYF.

This clonotype was seen ten or more times. The chain combines TRBV7-9 with TRBJ1-1; 7 bases agree with TRBD1. The CDR3 sequence is 18 residues long. Germline values: CDR1 SEHNR, CDR2 FQNEAQ (reference sequence). The trim removed 6 bases at V and 3 bases at J, leaving 19 bases unmatched. The chain's CDR3 is CASRGGEGASLWDTEAFF. CDR3 in DNA: TGTGCCAGCAGGGGTGGGGAGGGGGCGTCTCTCTGGGACACTGAAGCTTTCTTT.

Turning to this clonotype: Possible read error: a much larger clone is one base away. The V and J genes are TRBV7-9 and TRBJ1-4, with 8 bases lining up with TRBD1. Germline V gene lookup returns CDR1 SEHNR and CDR2 FQNEAQ (reference sequence). The CDR3 sequence is 15 residues long. DNA for the CDR3: TGTGCCAGCAGTACCGACAGGGGAGTTTATGAAAAACTGTCTTTT. Its translation is CASSTDRGVYEKLSF.

The table lists this clonotype with a few counts. The V gene is TRBV27, the J gene TRBJ2-3; perhaps D is TRBD1 or TRBD2 (5 bases each). This CDR3 is 15 amino acids long. Trimming cost V 5 bases and J 0 bases, with 12 bases left between them. From germline, CDR1 is MNHEY and CDR2 SMNVEV (reference sequence). For the CDR3, the DNA is TGTGCCAGCAGTCTCGGGACGGAGAGCACAGATACGCAGTATTTT. Amino acid sequence: CASSLGTESTDTQYF.

Note on this clonotype: No conserved phenylalanine or tryptophan is present at the end of the CDR3, so a read error is the likely explanation. This chain joins TRBV5-1 and TRBJ2-4; 7 nucleotides agree with TRBD1. The CDR3 has 21 residues. The V segment lost 2 bases and the J segment 1 base; nucleotides outside the gene matches: 21. CDR1 is SGHRS and CDR2 is YFSETQ in the germline V gene. The CDR3 sequence: CASSFSVWETGSQGAKNIQYI. CDR3 DNA: TGCGCCAGCAGCTTTTCCGTGTGGGAGACAGGGTCCCAAGGGGCCAAAAACATTCAGTACATC.

In its sample, this clonotype was seen many times. This chain links TRBV7-9 with TRBJ2-7; TRBD2 agrees at 7 bases. The trim removed 4 bases at V and 0 bases at J, leaving 12 bases unmatched. The CDR3 loop spans 17 amino acids. Per the germline V gene, CDR1 is SEHNR and CDR2 is FQNEAQ (reference sequence). The CDR3 region is CASSSTSAGISSYEQYF. As DNA, the CDR3 is TGTGCCAGCAGCTCTACTAGCGCGGGTATCAGCTCCTACGAGCAGTACTTC. The full variable domain, its missing parts supplied by reference TRBV7-9 and TRBJ2-7, is DTGVSQNPRHKITKRGQNVTFRCDPISEHNRLYWYRQTLGQGPEFLTYFQNEAQLEKSRLLSDRFSAERPKGSFSTLEIQRTEQGDSAMYLCASSSTSAGISSYEQYFGPGTRLTVT.

This clonotype has just a few counts. The CDR3 does not end in the conserved phenylalanine or tryptophan, so this is likely a read error. This rearrangement joins TRBV27 to TRBJ2-7, with no clear D. Per the germline V gene, CDR1 is MNHEY and CDR2 is SMNVEV (reference sequence). Trimming left V 5 bases short and J 2 bases short, with 10 bases between. The CDR3 loop spans 13 amino acids. CDR3 sequence: CASSLRATYEQYL. As DNA, the CDR3 is TGTGCCAGCAGTCTAAGGGCGACCTACGAGCAGTACCTC.

The sample holds a few counts of this clonotype. The chain links TRBV4-1 to TRBJ2-7, with D hard to call. Germline CDR1 MGHRA, CDR2 YSYEKL. V dropped 0 bases and J dropped 3 bases, with 9 bases sitting between them. The CDR3 is 14 residues long. This CDR3 is CASSQDPRNYEQYF. DNA of the CDR3: TGCGCCAGCAGCCAAGATCCCAGAAACTACGAGCAGTACTTC.

This clonotype was counted between two and nine times. A much larger clone differs by one base, so this may be a read error. The chain employs TRBV9 and TRBJ1-3, with a possible D match to TRBD1 (6 bases). The CDR3 sequence is 14 residues long. Germline V gives CDR1 SGDLS, CDR2 YYNGEE. The DNA for the CDR3 is TGTACCAGCAGCGGACAGCACTCTGGAAACACCATATATTTT. Protein sequence: CTSSGQHSGNTIYF. Full variable domain (rest looked up from reference TRBV9 and TRBJ1-3): DSGVTQTPKHLITATGQRVTLRCSPRSGDLSVYWYQQSLDQGLQFLIQYYNGEERAKGNILERFSAQQFPDLHSELNLSSLELGDSALYFCTSSGQHSGNTIYFGEGSWLTVV.

This clonotype was recorded at least ten times. The chain is built from TRBV4-3 and TRBJ2-3, with 7 bases aligning to TRBD1. The CDR3 totals 17 residues. V gave up 0 bases and J gave up 5 bases; unmatched junction bases: 11. Germline V CDR1 and CDR2: LGHNA, YSLEER. The CDR3 DNA reads as TGCGCCAGCAGCCAAGATTGGGCCAGGGGGTTTTTAGATACGCAGTATTTT. Translation: CASSQDWARGFLDTQYF.

There are many counts of this clonotype. The chain links TRBV7-2 to TRBJ2-2; weak D call: TRBD2 (5 bases). CDR3 length: 15 amino acids. Germline assignment: CDR1 SGHTA and CDR2 FQGNSA. Trimming took off 6 bases at V and 3 bases at J, with 14 bases between the two ends. For the CDR3, the DNA is TGTGCCAGCAGAACTAGAAACCCCGACACCGGGGAGCTGTTTTTT. This codes for CASRTRNPDTGELFF.

This clonotype was found a few times. A much larger clone differs by one base, so this may be a read error. The J gene is TRBJ2-3, the V gene TRBV20-1; tentative D call: TRBD2 (6 bases). Looked up from germline, CDR1 is DFQATT and CDR2 is SNEGSKA (reference sequence). Trimming removed 3 bases from V and 8 bases from J, with 21 bases in between. The CDR3 contains 15 residues. The CDR3 region is CSASVGVTMGGTQYF. The CDR3 DNA sequence: TGCAGTGCTAGCGTCGGGGTCACCATGGGGGGTACGCAGTATTTT.

Comments on this clonotype: A much larger clone differs by one base, so this may be a read error. The genes are TRBV28 and TRBJ2-3; unclear D gene. Germline CDR1 MDHEN, CDR2 SYDVKM. The CDR3 has 13 residues. V lost 6 bases and J lost 2, with 9 bases in between. DNA for the CDR3: TGTGCCAGCAGCACGACCTCCACAGATACGCAGTATTTT. It yields the protein CASSTTSTDTQYF.

This clonotype has ten or more counts. The V and J genes are TRBV7-2 and TRBJ2-5; 12 positions match TRBD2. V shed 3 bases, J shed 3 bases, and the junction held 5 bases outside the gene matches. This CDR3 region has 16 residues. Germline CDR1 is SGHTA and CDR2 is FQGNSA. CDR3 amino acids: CASSFRTSGIKETQYF. In DNA, the CDR3 is TGTGCCAGCAGCTTTAGGACTAGCGGGATTAAAGAGACCCAGTACTTC.

There are a few counts of this clonotype. The rearrangement joins TRBV5-1 to TRBJ2-7; possibly TRBD1 for D (6 bases). Trimming cost V 2 bases and J 5 bases, with 11 bases left between them. This CDR3 region has 13 residues. Per the germline V gene, CDR1 is SGHRS and CDR2 is YFSETQ. In DNA, the CDR3 is TGCGCCAGCAGCTTTGAGCAGGGGAACGAGCAGTACTTC. Its protein product is CASSFEQGNEQYF.

As to this clonotype: This could be a read error, since a much larger clone is one nucleotide away. The chain is built from TRBV5-5 and TRBJ1-1, with 7 nucleotides matching TRBD1. This CDR3 comprises 14 residues. Per germline, CDR1 SGHKS and CDR2 YYEKEE (reference sequence). The CDR3 nucleotides read TGTGCCAGCAGCCCGGGACAGATGAACGCTGAAGCTTTCTTT. Translation gives CASSPGQMNAEAFF.

On this clonotype: A read error may explain this, as a much larger clone is one base away. The chain uses TRBV12-3 or TRBV12-4 and TRBJ2-5; 7 bases are shared with TRBD2. Trimming took 5 bases from V and 5 from J; bases not matched to a gene: 5. The CDR3 length is 13 residues. In DNA form, the CDR3 reads TGTGCCAGCAGTCGGAGCGGGAACGAGACCCAGTACTTC. Its protein is CASSRSGNETQYF.